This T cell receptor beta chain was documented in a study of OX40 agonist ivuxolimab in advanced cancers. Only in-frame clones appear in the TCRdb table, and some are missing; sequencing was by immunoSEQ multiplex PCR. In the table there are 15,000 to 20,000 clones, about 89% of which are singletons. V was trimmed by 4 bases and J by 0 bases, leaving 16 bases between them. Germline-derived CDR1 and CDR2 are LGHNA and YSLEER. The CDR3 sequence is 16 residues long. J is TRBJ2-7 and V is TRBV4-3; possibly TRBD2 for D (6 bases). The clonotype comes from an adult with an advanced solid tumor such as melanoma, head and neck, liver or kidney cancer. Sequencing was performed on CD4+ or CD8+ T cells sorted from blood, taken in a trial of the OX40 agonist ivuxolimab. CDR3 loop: CASSLTRGSSSYEQYF. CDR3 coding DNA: TGCGCCAGCAGCCTAACTCGGGGGTCGAGCTCCTACGAGCAGTACTTC.